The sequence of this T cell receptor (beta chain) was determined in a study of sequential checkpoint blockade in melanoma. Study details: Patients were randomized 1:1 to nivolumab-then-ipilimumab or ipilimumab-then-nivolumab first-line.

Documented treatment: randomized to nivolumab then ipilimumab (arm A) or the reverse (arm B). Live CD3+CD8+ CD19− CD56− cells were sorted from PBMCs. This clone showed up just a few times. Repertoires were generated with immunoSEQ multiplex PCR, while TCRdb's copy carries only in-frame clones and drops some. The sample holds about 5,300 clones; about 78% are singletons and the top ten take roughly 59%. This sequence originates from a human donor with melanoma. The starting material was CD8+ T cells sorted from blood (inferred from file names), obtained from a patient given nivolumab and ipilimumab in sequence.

CDR3 sequence: CASSFGTNEQYF. The CDR3 nucleotides are TGTGCCAGCAGTTTCGGGACAAACGAGCAGTACTTC. The chain combines TRBV28 with TRBJ2-7, with a tentative D call TRBD1 (6 bases). CDR3 length: 12 amino acids. The ends were cut back, 3 bases at V and 5 bases at J, with 8 bases in the middle. The V gene's germline CDR1 is MDHEN and CDR2 SYDVKM.